This T cell receptor (beta chain) was identified in a study of blood T cell repertoires in COVID-19. Study-wide background: Sites in the United States, Italy and Spain provided acute and convalescent COVID-19 samples. PBMCs, B-cell-depleted T cells, or T cells provided the cDNA or gDNA that made up the material.

Patients at the Seattle site were enrolled during active infection and followed longitudinally. The table came from immunoSEQ multiplex PCR; TCRdb's copy has only in-frame clones and leaves some out. Seen here are tens of thousands of clones, 75% to 80% observed once, and the top ten hold around 2%. The length of the CDR3 is 14 residues. V was pared by 6 bases and J by 4 bases, with 8 bases of the junction left unmatched. In germline, CDR1 is SGHVS, CDR2 FQNEAQ. The rearrangement uses TRBV7-8 and TRBJ1-2; 7 bases line up with TRBD1. What was sequenced was peripheral blood. The clonotype originates from a man in his 70s with COVID-19, enrolled during active disease. The CDR3: CASSLGTEIYGYTF. CDR3 DNA: TGTGCCAGCAGTCTGGGGACAGAGATCTATGGCTACACCTTC. Based on the CDR3 plus reference TRBV7-8 and TRBJ1-2, the full variable domain is GAGVSQSPRYKVAKRGQDVALRCDPISGHVSLFWYQQALGQGPEFLTYFQNEAQLDKSGLPSDRFFAERPEGSVSTLKIQRTQQEDSAVYLCASSLGTEIYGYTFGSGTRLTVV.